The clone carrying this T cell receptor (beta chain) was observed at least ten times. The antigen is unknown. iRepertoire HTBI primers and Arm-PCR of CDR3 regions built TCR beta libraries. TCRdb re-called the multiplex PCR reads through MiXCR, storing one row per CDR3 protein. The sample includes around 420,000 distinct CDR3 sequences, approximately 16% of them seen just once. The time point: newly diagnosed GD, antithyroid drugs for less than 3 months. Extracted RNA from PBMCs served as the source of the TCR library. Germline loops: CDR1 SGHAT, CDR2 FQNNGV. This CDR3 region has 13 residues. Deletions cut 5 bases from V and 1 base from J, with 9 bases between. This entry belongs to a study of regulatory T cells in long-lasting Graves disease. General study results and limits: It was in persistent disease that TRBV28, TRBJ1-2 and TRBJ2-5 were favored.

The same sample was also studied in work on T cells in Graves' hyperthyroidism and ophthalmopathy.

This TCR was sampled from a middle-aged woman with Graves disease. The chain has TRBV11-2 and TRBJ2-7; D call uncertain. Specimen: peripheral blood mononuclear cells (PBMCs), collected at new diagnosis, from a patient treated with antithyroid drugs. CDR3 protein: CASSLGRSYEQYF. The CDR3 DNA is TGTGCCAGCAGCCTCGGACGGTCCTACGAGCAGTACTTC.